One TCR beta chain is described in this entry. The data belong to a study of CD8 T cells in Susac syndrome. The V end was cut by 5 bases, the J end by 5 bases, with 19 bases between. The CDR3 loop spans 14 amino acids. Germline loops: CDR1 GTSNPN, CDR2 SVGIG (reference sequence). It was with random hexamers that 0.5 to 1 ug RNA was reverse transcribed. TCRdb re-derived calls from the immunoSEQ multiplex PCR reads in MiXCR, one entry per CDR3 protein. The sample yields roughly 120,000 distinct CDR3 sequences, approximately 94% seen once. The J gene is TRBJ2-7, the V gene TRBV30; a possible D gene is TRBD2 (6 bases). Specimen: CD4+ T cells from PBMCs. The clonotype was recovered from a human donor with multiple sclerosis. The CDR3 loop is CAWGRGGAVDEQYF. Here the CDR3 DNA reads TGTGCCTGGGGGCGTGGAGGGGCAGTAGACGAGCAGTACTTC.